The entry below describes one T cell receptor (beta chain). Its antigen is as yet unknown. The source of the sample is a study of T cell responses to AZD1222 COVID-19 vaccine. Findings and caveats of the study: Baseline testing showed seropositivity in only six AZD1222 recipients.

Profiling relied on immunoSEQ multiplex PCR, and the TCRdb table lists in-frame clones only, not all of them. The sample has 120,000 or so clones; approximately 92% are singletons. CDR1 is LNHDA and CDR2 is SQIVND in the germline V gene (reference sequence). Trimming left V 6 bases short and J 2 bases short, with 10 bases between. The CDR3 is 13 amino acids. Here the sequenced sample was peripheral blood, taken on day 0 of AZD1222 vaccination. The TCR originated in an adult in good health. The rearrangement uses TRBV19 and TRBJ2-5; D is possibly TRBD1 (5 bases). The chain's CDR3 is CASSMTEQETQYF. CDR3 in DNA: TGTGCCAGTAGCATGACAGAACAAGAGACCCAGTACTTC.